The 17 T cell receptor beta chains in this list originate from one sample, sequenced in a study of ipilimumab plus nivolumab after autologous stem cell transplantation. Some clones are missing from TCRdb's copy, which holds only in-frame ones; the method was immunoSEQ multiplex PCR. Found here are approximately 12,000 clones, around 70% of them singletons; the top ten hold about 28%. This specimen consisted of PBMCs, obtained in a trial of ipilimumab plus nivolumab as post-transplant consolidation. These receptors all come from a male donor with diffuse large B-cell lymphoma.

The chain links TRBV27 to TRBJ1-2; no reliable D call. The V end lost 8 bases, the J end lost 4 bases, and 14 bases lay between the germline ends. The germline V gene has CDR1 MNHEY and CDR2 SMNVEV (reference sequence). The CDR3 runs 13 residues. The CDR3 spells CASRAAGGYGYTF. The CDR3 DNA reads TGTGCCAGCCGGGCGGCCGGTGGCTATGGCTACACCTTC.

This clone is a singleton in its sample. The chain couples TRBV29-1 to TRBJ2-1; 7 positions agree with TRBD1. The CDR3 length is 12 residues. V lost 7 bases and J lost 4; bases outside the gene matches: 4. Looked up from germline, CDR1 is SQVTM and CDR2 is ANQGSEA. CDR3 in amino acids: CSAGGQYNEQFF. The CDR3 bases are TGCAGCGCTGGGGGACAGTACAATGAGCAGTTCTTC.

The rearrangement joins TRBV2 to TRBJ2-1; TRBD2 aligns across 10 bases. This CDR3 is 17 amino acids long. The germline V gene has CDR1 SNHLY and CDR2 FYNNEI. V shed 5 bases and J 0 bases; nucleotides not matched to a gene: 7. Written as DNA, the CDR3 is TGTGCCAGCAGTTACCCGACTAGCGGGTCCTCCTACAATGAGCAGTTCTTC. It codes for CASSYPTSGSSYNEQFF.

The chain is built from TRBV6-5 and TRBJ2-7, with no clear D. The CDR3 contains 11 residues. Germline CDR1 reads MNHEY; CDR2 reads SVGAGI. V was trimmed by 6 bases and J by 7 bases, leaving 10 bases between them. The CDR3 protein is CASSALLEQYF. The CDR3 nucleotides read TGTGCCAGCAGCGCCTTACTAGAGCAGTACTTC.

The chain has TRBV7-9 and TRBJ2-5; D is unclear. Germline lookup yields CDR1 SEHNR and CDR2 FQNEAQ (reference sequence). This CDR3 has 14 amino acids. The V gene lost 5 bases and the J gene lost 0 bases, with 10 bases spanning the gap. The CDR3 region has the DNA TGTGCCAGCAGCGCCCAGAGGTACCAAGAGACCCAGTACTTC. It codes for CASSAQRYQETQYF.

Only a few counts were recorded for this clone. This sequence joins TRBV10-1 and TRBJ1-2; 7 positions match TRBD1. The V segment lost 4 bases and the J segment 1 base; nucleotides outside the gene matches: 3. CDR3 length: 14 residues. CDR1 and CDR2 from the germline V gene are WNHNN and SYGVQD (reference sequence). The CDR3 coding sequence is TGCGCCAGCAGTGGGGACAGATTTAACTATGGCTACACCTTC. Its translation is CASSGDRFNYGYTF.

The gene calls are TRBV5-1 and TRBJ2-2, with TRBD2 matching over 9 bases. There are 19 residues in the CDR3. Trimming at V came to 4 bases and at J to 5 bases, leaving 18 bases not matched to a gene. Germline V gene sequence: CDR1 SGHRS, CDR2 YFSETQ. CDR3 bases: TGCGCCAGCAGCAGAAGCGGCGGGAGGGCCTCGGGGAGGACCGGGGAGCTGTTTTTT. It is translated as CASSRSGGRASGRTGELFF.

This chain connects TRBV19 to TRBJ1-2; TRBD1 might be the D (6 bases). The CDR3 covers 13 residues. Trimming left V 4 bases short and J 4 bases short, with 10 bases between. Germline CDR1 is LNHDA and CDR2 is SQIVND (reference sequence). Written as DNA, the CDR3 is TGTGCCAGTAGTACCACAGGGTTCTATGGCTACACCTTC. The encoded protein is CASSTTGFYGYTF.

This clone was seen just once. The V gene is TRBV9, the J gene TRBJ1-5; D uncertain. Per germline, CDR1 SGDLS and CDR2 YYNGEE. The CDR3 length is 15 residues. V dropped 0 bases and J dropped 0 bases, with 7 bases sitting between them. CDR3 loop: CASSVGTSSNQPQHF. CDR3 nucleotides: TGTGCCAGCAGCGTAGGTACGAGTAGCAATCAGCCCCAGCATTTT. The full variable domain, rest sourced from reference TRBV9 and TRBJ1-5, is DSGVTQTPKHLITATGQRVTLRCSPRSGDLSVYWYQQSLDQGLQFLIQYYNGEERAKGNILERFSAQQFPDLHSELNLSSLELGDSALYFCASSVGTSSNQPQHFGDGTRLSIL.

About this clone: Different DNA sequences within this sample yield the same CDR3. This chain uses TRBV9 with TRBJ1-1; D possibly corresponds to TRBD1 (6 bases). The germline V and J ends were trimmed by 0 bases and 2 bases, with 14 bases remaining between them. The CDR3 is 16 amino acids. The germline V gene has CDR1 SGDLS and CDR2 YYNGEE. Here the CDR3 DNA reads TGTGCCAGCAGCGTAGGGGCAAACGGGGGCAACACTGAAGCTTTCTTT. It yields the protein CASSVGANGGNTEAFF.

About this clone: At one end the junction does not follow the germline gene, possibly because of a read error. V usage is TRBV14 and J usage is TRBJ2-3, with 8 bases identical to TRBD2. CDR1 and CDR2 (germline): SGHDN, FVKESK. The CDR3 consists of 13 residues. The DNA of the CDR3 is TGTGCCACCAGCGGGGGATGGACAGATACGCAGTATTTT. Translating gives CATSGGWTDTQYF.

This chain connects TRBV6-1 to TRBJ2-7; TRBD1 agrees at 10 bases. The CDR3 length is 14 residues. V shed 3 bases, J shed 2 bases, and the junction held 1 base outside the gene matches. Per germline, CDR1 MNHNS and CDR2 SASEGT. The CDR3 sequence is CASSEGTGAYEQYF. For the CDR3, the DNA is TGTGCCAGCAGTGAGGGGACAGGGGCCTACGAGCAGTACTTC.

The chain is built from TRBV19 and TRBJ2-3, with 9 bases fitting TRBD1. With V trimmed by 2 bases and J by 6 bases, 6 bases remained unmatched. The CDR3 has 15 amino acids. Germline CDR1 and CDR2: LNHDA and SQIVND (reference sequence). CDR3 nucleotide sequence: TGTGCCAGTAGTATAAGCACAGGGGGCATCGATACGCAGTATTTT. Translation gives CASSISTGGIDTQYF. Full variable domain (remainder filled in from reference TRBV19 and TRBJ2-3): DGGITQSPKYLFRKEGQNVTLSCEQNLNHDAMYWYRQDPGQGLRLIYYSQIVNDFQKGDIAEGYSVSREKKESFPLTVTSAQKNPTAFYLCASSISTGGIDTQYFGPGTRLTVL.

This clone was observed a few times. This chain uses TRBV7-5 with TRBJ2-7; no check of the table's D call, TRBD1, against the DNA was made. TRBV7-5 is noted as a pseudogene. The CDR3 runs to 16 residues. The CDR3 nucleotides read TGTGCCAGCAGCCTTGACCTCATGACAGGGGCCTACGAGCAGTACTTC. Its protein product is CASSLDLMTGAYEQYF.

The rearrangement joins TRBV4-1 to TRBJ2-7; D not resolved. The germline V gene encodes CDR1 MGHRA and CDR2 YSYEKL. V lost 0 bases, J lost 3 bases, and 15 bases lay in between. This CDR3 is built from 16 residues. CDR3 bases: TGCGCCAGCAGCCAAGATCGTTTCCCAGGTCACTACGAGCAGTACTTC. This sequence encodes CASSQDRFPGHYEQYF.

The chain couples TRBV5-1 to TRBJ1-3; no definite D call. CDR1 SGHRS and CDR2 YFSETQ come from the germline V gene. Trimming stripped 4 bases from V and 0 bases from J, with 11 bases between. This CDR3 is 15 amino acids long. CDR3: CASSRPEFSGNTIYF. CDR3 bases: TGCGCCAGCAGCCGACCGGAATTCTCTGGAAACACCATATATTTT.

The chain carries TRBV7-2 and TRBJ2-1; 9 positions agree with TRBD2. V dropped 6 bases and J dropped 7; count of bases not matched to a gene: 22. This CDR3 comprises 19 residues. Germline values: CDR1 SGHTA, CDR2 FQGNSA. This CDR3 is CASRPPRGAGGSSRNEQFF. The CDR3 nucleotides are TGTGCCAGCAGGCCCCCAAGGGGGGCGGGAGGGTCCTCGCGGAATGAGCAGTTCTTC. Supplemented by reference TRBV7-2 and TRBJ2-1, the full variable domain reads GAGVSQSPSNKVTEKGKDVELRCDPISGHTALYWYRQSLGQGLEFLIYFQGNSAPDKSGLPSDRFSAERTGGSVSTLTIQRTQQEDSAVYLCASRPPRGAGGSSRNEQFFGPGTRLTVL.